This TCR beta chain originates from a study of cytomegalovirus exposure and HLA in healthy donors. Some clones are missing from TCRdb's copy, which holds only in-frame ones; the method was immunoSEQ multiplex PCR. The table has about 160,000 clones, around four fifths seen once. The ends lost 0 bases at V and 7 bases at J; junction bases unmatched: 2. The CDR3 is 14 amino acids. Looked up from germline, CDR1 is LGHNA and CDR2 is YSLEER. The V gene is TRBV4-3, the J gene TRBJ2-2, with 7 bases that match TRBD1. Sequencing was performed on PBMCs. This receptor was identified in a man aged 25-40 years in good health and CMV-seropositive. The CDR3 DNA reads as TGCGCCAGCAGCCAAGAGACAGGGTACGGGGAGCTGTTTTTT. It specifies CASSQETGYGELFF.